This T cell receptor (beta chain) was sequenced for a study of cytomegalovirus exposure and HLA in healthy donors. CDR3 size: 14 residues. The V and J ends lost 1 base and 5 bases respectively, with 10 bases between them. Per the germline V gene, CDR1 is MGHRA and CDR2 is YSYEKL. The PCR employed 60 Vbeta primers together with 13 Jbeta primers. Sequencing was performed with immunoSEQ multiplex PCR; in TCRdb, only in-frame clones are kept and a portion is missing. Of about 200,000 clones listed, 82% were seen once; the top ten hold 2.5% to 3.5%. This TCR was recovered from a woman aged 35 to 49 in good health and CMV-seronegative. Sequencing used PBMCs. This chain uses TRBV4-1 with TRBJ2-3; no reliable D call. The CDR3 sequence is CASSQVIQIDTQYF. The CDR3 DNA follows: TGCGCCAGCAGCCAAGTAATCCAGATAGATACGCAGTATTTT.